The T cell receptor beta chain under discussion was sequenced for a study of beta chain features in type 1 diabetes. Study at large: Across all samples, around 98 million sorted cells were examined. General study points: Patients and controls would share equally any PCR tilt toward shorter templates. The similarity of naive, central memory and Treg TCRB repertoires appeared greater among patients than among healthy donors. In every one of the four CD4+ subsets, TCRB CDR3s were moderately but significantly shorter in Type 1 diabetes patients.

J lost 1 base, V lost 6 bases, and 4 bases had no gene match. The germline V gene has CDR1 GTSNPN and CDR2 SVGIG (reference sequence). The CDR3 spans 13 residues. cDNA synthesis used the whole RNA isolate, giving expressed TCRB sequences. Only in-frame clones appear in the TCRdb table, and some are missing; sequencing was by immunoSEQ multiplex PCR. The repertoire holds hundreds of thousands of clones, with about an eighth as singletons. It was via CD45RO/CCR7/CD25/CD127/CD95/CD27 that CD4+ naive, central memory, regulatory and stem cell-like memory cells were sorted. This clone was counted only a few times. What it recognizes is unknown.

This rearrangement joins TRBV30 to TRBJ2-7, with 9 nucleotides matching TRBD2. The clonotype comes from a man aged 18-30 years with type 1 diabetes. Input material: naive CD4+ T cells from blood. CDR3 residues: CACLSGRSYEQYF. DNA for the CDR3: TGTGCCTGTCTTAGCGGGAGATCCTACGAGCAGTACTTC.